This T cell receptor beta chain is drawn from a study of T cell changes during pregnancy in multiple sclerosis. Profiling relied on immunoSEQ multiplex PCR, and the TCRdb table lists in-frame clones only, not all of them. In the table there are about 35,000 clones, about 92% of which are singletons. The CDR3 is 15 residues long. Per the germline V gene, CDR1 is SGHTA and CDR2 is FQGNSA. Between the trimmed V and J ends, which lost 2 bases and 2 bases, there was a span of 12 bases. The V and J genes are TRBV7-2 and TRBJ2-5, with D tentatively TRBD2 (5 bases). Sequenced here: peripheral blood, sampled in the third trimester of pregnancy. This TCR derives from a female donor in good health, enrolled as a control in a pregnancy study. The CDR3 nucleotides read TGTGCCAGCAGCTTAAACGGGAACTCTCAAGAGACCCAGTACTTC. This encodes CASSLNGNSQETQYF.